This T cell receptor beta chain was retrieved from a study of shared clonotypes between healthy human individuals (dated by TCRdb to 2018 to 2021). With regard to the full study: The cohort comprised a couple of women and a few men aged 18 to 49 years. For each donor, CD4 naive and CD4 memory were each run on three plates, CD8 naive on two plates, and CD8 memory on one plate. To estimate repertoire size and how much clonotype sharing occurs between individuals, the study deeply sequenced the blood TCR repertoires of roughly 5 healthy adults. Different laboratories and diverse techniques were used to prepare libraries and sequence TCR repertoires, to increase sequencing depth and limit assay-specific biases. Each donor's leukapheresis produced roughly between about 0.9 and 9.5 billion PBMCs. The paper's findings and limits, for the study overall: Rarefaction of sorted-subset datasets indicated incomplete sequencing despite the large sequencing depth. Compared with non-shared clonotypes, the clonotypes found in all four sorted-subset donors had higher generation probabilities. Across a few donors, roughly 5.1% of naive CD4, 3.5% of naive CD8, under 2.5% of memory CD4, and about 0.44% of memory CD8 clonotypes were shared. Because the study included only a small number of donors, the genetic and exposure-history diversity represented was limited. Based on pairwise subsampling, the degree of clonotype sharing among donors was expected to be affected by sequencing depth. Naive subsets generally had larger estimated clonotype richness than memory subsets did. Sampling was restricted to blood, and TCR repertoires in tissue are likely to differ from TCR repertoires in blood.

From the germline V gene, CDR1 is SGHDT and CDR2 is YYEEEE. Counted from cysteine to phenylalanine, this CDR3 has 15 amino acids. The DNA shown is the 45-base CDR3, in frame from base 1. Trimming removed 4 bases from V and 5 bases from J, leaving 16 bases between the germline ends. Donors were healthy HIV-negative adults with no recently reported acute infections or vaccinations. Every donor was a Caucasian adult living in Nashville, Tennessee, USA. CD4+ T cells were enriched by magnetic negative selection, after which naive cells were positively selected on CD45RA and the negative fraction was taken as the memory subset. Blood was obtained by leukapheresis, after which PBMCs were separated by Ficoll-Histopaque density gradient centrifugation and cryopreserved in liquid nitrogen vapor phase. Analytical flow cytometry was used to check the purity and quantity of each magnetically sorted T cell population. Each sorted fraction had its genomic DNA isolated and then quantified by UV absorbance on a Nanodrop 2000c.

Using the deep immunoSEQ assay, TCR CDR3 regions were amplified from genomic DNA by multiplex PCR. Extracted genomic DNA from each cell subset was spread evenly across all wells of several immunoSEQ 96-well plates, with each plate serving as a replicate. For sorted subsets, each replicate PCR was loaded with approximately 190 ng genomic DNA, equivalent to 30,000 or so T cell genomes. The purified libraries were quantified using a Qubit 3.0 fluorometer, sized with a Bioanalyzer 2100, and then quantified again using the KAPA Library Quantification kit. Each immunoSEQ 96-well plate was sequenced on its own single-read 150-cycle Illumina NextSeq 550 flow cell. Concerning the study's data processing: Because the immunoSEQ output held only junctional sequences and lacked quality scores, the filtering could not match the filtering applied to full-length reads. Sequences were annotated with PyIR, a Python wrapper for IgBLAST v1.9, and V/J genes and CDR3 were assigned using IMGT germline references. Any read was removed if the V/J assignment was weak (E-value above 1e-6), the CDR3 was missing, or the read contained stop codons, out-of-frame junctions, or ambiguous translated residues. V3J clonotypes were defined as sequences sharing the same inferred V gene, J gene, and CDR3 amino acid sequence. Percentage overlap between repertoires was computed as shared unique clonotypes divided by the size of the smaller repertoire. Repertoire richness was assessed with RTK rarefaction, the Chao1 estimator, and Recon v2.1 estimates of unobserved clonotypes. OLGA was used to compute generation probabilities for all TCRbeta clonotypes that the gDNA method yielded from a handful of donors. Imported from immuneACCESS, the table was reduced by TCRdb to in-frame sequences with V and J called. These copies leave out some clones; in studies compared against another copy, an unresolved V gene accounts for under half, and the cause of the remainder is not known. V and J calls and clone size are copied from that table; D and trimming were computed from the DNA. The sample includes 2.5 million or so clones, with around 90% observed a single time. The ten largest clones represent over 0.12% of the sample.

Points on this clone: This clone's antigen is unknown. Base qualities are not at hand, and no much larger clone is one base apart.

Sequenced input: naive CD4+ T cells sorted from blood. This sample's cell subset or site label indicates: CD45RA+ positively selected. This TCR was sampled from a man between 18 and 29 years old in good health. The V and J segments used are TRBV5-6 and TRBJ2-1; TRBD2 is a possible D gene, resting on 7 matching bases. The sequenced DNA is TGTGCCAGCAGCCCGAAAGGCGGGGGCCACAATGAGCAGTTCTTC. The translation is CASSPKGGGHNEQFF.